The clone carrying this T cell receptor beta chain was counted once. Per the germline V gene, CDR1 is LGHNT and CDR2 is FRNRAP. The V segment lost 7 bases and the J segment 6 bases; nucleotides outside the gene matches: 10. The CDR3 length is 14 residues. This record comes from a study of blood T cell repertoires in COVID-19. Study at large: PBMCs, B-cell-depleted T cells, or T cells were the source of the cDNA or gDNA that made up the material.

Sequencing was performed with immunoSEQ multiplex PCR; in TCRdb, only in-frame clones are kept and a portion is missing. In the table there are around 120,000 clones, less than 75% of which are singletons. The specimen was peripheral blood. This receptor was taken from a human donor with acute or convalescent COVID-19. The donor label of this sample is uncertain. The chain couples TRBV12-5 to TRBJ2-7; 9 positions agree with TRBD2. This CDR3 is CASAQAGGTVEQYF. For the CDR3, the DNA is TGTGCTAGTGCACAAGCGGGGGGTACGGTCGAGCAGTACTTC.